Described below is a single T cell receptor (beta chain) sequence and its context. The CDR3 consists of 15 residues. Germline-derived CDR1 and CDR2 are SGHNT and YYREEE (reference sequence). After removal of 1 base from V and 6 bases from J, the junction contained 3 bases not matched to a gene. With 60 Vbeta and 13 Jbeta primers, the PCR was carried out. The protocol was immunoSEQ multiplex PCR, while the TCRdb copy is restricted to in-frame clones and leaves out a portion. The table for this sample gives 180,000 or so clones. This entry belongs to a study of cytomegalovirus exposure and HLA in healthy donors.

The chain has TRBV5-4 and TRBJ2-1; 11 bases line up with TRBD2. The sample was PBMCs. The source of this sequence is a woman between 18 and 29 years old in good health and CMV-seropositive. CDR3 loop: CASSLPLAGGNEQFF. For the CDR3, the DNA is TGTGCCAGCAGCTTGCCCCTAGCGGGAGGCAATGAGCAGTTCTTC. The entire variable domain, with the rest obtained from reference TRBV5-4 and TRBJ2-1, is as follows: ETGVTQSPTHLIKTRGQQVTLRCSSQSGHNTVSWYQQALGQGPQFIFQYYREEENGRGNFPPRFSGLQFPNYSSELNVNALELDDSALYLCASSLPLAGGNEQFFGPGTRLTVL.